Shown below are 14 T cell receptor beta chains from a single sample sequenced in a study of OX40 agonist ivuxolimab in advanced cancers. Generated by immunoSEQ multiplex PCR, the TCRdb table keeps only in-frame clones and is missing some. The table records more than 35,000 clones, approximately 72% of them present only once. Material: CD4+ or CD8+ T cells sorted from blood, obtained in a trial of the OX40 agonist ivuxolimab. The receptors come from an adult with an advanced solid tumor such as melanoma, head and neck, liver or kidney cancer.

The chain uses TRBV11-1 and TRBJ1-5; D remains ambiguous. The CDR3 sequence is 15 residues long. CDR1 SGHAT and CDR2 FQDESV come from the germline V gene (reference sequence). V dropped 0 bases and J dropped 3 bases, with 9 bases sitting between them. The CDR3 nucleotides are TGTGCCAGCAGCTTAGCCGGCGCGGACAATCAGCCCCAGCATTTT. Its protein is CASSLAGADNQPQHF. The complete variable domain, with remaining parts taken from reference TRBV11-1 and TRBJ1-5, reads EAEVAQSPRYKITEKSQAVAFWCDPISGHATLYWYRQILGQGPELLVQFQDESVVDDSQLPKDRFSAERLKGVDSTLKIQPAELGDSAMYLCASSLAGADNQPQHFGDGTRLSIL.

This clone was seen only a few times. V usage is TRBV10-3 and J usage is TRBJ1-1; D not certain. The CDR3 covers 15 residues. Germline V gives CDR1 ENHRY, CDR2 SYGVKD. Trimming removed 0 bases at V and 1 base at J, with 9 bases between. For the CDR3, the DNA is TGTGCCATCAGTGAGTCCTCACAGCCGAACACTGAAGCTTTCTTT. Encoded protein: CAISESSQPNTEAFF.

This rearrangement joins TRBV28 to TRBJ2-3; 8 bases map to TRBD2. The CDR3 sequence is 14 residues long. V lost 2 bases and J lost 5; bases outside the gene matches: 3. Germline CDR1 MDHEN, CDR2 SYDVKM. The CDR3 reads CASSLAGGVDTQYF. The CDR3 nucleotides are TGTGCCAGCAGTTTAGCGGGAGGAGTAGATACGCAGTATTTT. Full variable domain (outside the CDR3, taken from reference TRBV28 and TRBJ2-3): DVKVTQSSRYLVKRTGEKVFLECVQDMDHENMFWYRQDPGLGLRLIYFSYDVKMKEKGDIPEGYSVSREKKERFSLILESASTNQTSMYLCASSLAGGVDTQYFGPGTRLTVL.

The chain is built from TRBV7-2 and TRBJ2-1; D is undetermined. Germline V lookup: CDR1 SGHTA, CDR2 FQGNSA. The CDR3 covers 16 residues. Between the trimmed V and J ends, which lost 5 bases and 8 bases, there was a span of 22 bases. DNA for the CDR3: TGTGCCAGCAGCCCCCGTCGAGGCTTTCTTGGTTATGAGCAGTTCTTC. This encodes CASSPRRGFLGYEQFF. The full variable domain, rest sourced from reference TRBV7-2 and TRBJ2-1, is GAGVSQSPSNKVTEKGKDVELRCDPISGHTALYWYRQSLGQGLEFLIYFQGNSAPDKSGLPSDRFSAERTGGSVSTLTIQRTQQEDSAVYLCASSPRRGFLGYEQFFGPGTRLTVL.

V gene TRBV11-2 combines with J gene TRBJ2-2, with 7 bases aligning to TRBD1. The CDR3 totals 15 residues. The trim removed 1 base at V and 7 bases at J, leaving 6 bases unmatched. CDR1 is SGHAT and CDR2 is FQNNGV in the germline V gene. Here the CDR3 DNA reads TGTGCCAGCAGCTTAGTCGACAGGGTCGGCGGGGAGCTGTTTTTT. Its translation: CASSLVDRVGGELFF.

V and J are TRBV28 and TRBJ1-5; D unclear. The CDR3 is 12 residues long. The V gene's germline CDR1 is MDHEN and CDR2 SYDVKM. The V gene lost 6 bases and the J gene lost 2 bases, with 5 bases spanning the gap. In DNA form, the CDR3 reads TGTGCCAGCAGGGAGGGCAATCAGCCCCAGCATTTT. This encodes CASREGNQPQHF.

This clone was recorded once. The CDR3 sequence: CASSQRYGAETQYF. DNA for the CDR3: TGTGCCAGCAGTCAGAGGTACGGAGCCGAGACCCAGTACTTC. The gene calls are TRBV7-2 and TRBJ2-5, with D hard to call. The CDR3 is made up of 14 amino acids. CDR1 SGHTA and CDR2 FQGNSA come from the germline V gene. The V gene lost 6 bases and the J gene lost 5 bases, with 16 bases spanning the gap.

The V and J genes are TRBV7-2 and TRBJ2-6; D ambiguous. V lost 6 bases to trimming and J lost 0 bases, with 9 bases between them. CDR1 SGHTA and CDR2 FQGNSA come from the germline V gene. The CDR3 extends over 15 amino acids. DNA of the CDR3: TGTGCCAGCAGACCGGATATCTCTGGGGCCAACGTCCTGACTTTC. Amino acids: CASRPDISGANVLTF.

The chain recombines TRBV15 with TRBJ2-5; 7 nucleotides align to TRBD2. Looked up from germline, CDR1 is LNHNV and CDR2 is YYDKDF (reference sequence). V was pared by 5 bases and J by 9 bases, with 12 bases of the junction left unmatched. The CDR3 extends over 14 amino acids. The CDR3: CATSGQLGAGAQYF. CDR3 coding DNA: TGTGCCACCAGCGGTCAACTAGGGGCGGGGGCCCAGTACTTC.

The chain links TRBV5-1 to TRBJ2-4; 9 nucleotides match TRBD1. This CDR3 has 16 amino acids. Per the germline V gene, CDR1 is SGHRS and CDR2 is YFSETQ. V was clipped by 3 bases and J by 1 base; unmatched bases: 5. CDR3 sequence: CASSSTGGFAKNIQYF. Written as DNA, the CDR3 is TGCGCCAGCAGCTCCACAGGGGGCTTTGCCAAAAACATTCAGTACTTC.

This clone was seen only a few times. This chain joins TRBV14 and TRBJ2-1; D gene ambiguous. V was pared by 2 bases and J by 0 bases, with 11 bases between. This CDR3 contains 16 residues. Germline CDR1 SGHDN, CDR2 FVKESK. The CDR3 DNA is TGTGCCAGCAGCCAACTTGACGGCGGCTCCTACAATGAGCAGTTCTTC. Residues: CASSQLDGGSYNEQFF.

Judged by abundance, this clone is medium-sized. The chain joins TRBV30 to TRBJ2-1; perhaps TRBD2 as D (5 bases). CDR1 is GTSNPN and CDR2 is SVGIG in the germline V gene (reference sequence). The CDR3 is made up of 15 amino acids. V was trimmed by 3 bases and J by 0 bases, leaving 12 bases between them. CDR3 bases: TGTGCCTGGAGGAGTGGAGGCCTCTCCTACAATGAGCAGTTCTTC. The encoded protein is CAWRSGGLSYNEQFF.

J is TRBJ1-2 and V is TRBV4-1; TRBD1 might be the D (5 bases). Trimming cost V 4 bases and J 6 bases, with 15 bases left between them. Germline V gene sequence: CDR1 MGHRA, CDR2 YSYEKL. The CDR3 spans 14 residues. The CDR3 bases are TGCGCCAGCAGCCCAGTGGGGACGGGGAATGGCTACACCTTC. Residues: CASSPVGTGNGYTF.

About this clone: The junction and the germline gene differ at one end; a read error may be behind it. The chain joins TRBV7-9 to TRBJ2-5; the D gene could be TRBD1 or TRBD2 (5 bases each). The better agreement between TRBJ2-7 and the DNA end casts doubt on the J call. The CDR3 extends over 11 amino acids. From germline, CDR1 is SEHNR and CDR2 FQNEAQ (reference sequence). For the CDR3, the DNA is TGTGCCTGCAGGGCCGGGAACGAGCAGTACTTC. Its protein product is CACRAGNEQYF.